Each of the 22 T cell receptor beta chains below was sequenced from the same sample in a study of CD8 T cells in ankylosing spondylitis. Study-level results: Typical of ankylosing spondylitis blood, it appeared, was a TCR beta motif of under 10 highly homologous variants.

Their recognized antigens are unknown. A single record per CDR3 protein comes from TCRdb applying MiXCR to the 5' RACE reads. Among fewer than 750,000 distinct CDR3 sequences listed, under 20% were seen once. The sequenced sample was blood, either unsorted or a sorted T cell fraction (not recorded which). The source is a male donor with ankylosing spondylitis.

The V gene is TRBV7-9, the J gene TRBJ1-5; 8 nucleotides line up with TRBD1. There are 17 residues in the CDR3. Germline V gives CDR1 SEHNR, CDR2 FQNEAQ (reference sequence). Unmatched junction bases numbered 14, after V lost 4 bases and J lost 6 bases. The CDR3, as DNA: TGTGCCAGCAGCTCCGGACAGGGCGGCGTGAACGGTCAGCCCCAGCATTTT. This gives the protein CASSSGQGGVNGQPQHF.

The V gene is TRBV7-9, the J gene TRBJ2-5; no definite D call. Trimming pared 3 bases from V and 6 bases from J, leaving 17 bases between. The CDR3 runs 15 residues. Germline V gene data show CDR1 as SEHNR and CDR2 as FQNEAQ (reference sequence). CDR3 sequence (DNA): TGTGCCAGCAGCTTTGGCAACGTACAAGCGCAGACCCAGTACTTC. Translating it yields CASSFGNVQAQTQYF.

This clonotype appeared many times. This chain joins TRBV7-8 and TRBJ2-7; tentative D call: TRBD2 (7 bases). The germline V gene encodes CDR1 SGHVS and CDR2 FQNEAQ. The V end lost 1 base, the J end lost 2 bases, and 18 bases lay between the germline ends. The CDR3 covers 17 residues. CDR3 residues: CASSLGFGAGATYEQYF. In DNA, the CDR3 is TGTGCCAGCAGCTTAGGGTTCGGGGCGGGGGCGACCTACGAGCAGTACTTC.

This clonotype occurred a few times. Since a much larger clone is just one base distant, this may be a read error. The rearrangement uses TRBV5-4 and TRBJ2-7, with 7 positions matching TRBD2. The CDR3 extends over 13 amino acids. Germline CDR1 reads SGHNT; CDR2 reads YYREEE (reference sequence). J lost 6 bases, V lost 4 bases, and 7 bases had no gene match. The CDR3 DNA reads TGTGCCAGCAGCCCTGGGACTACCTGCGAGCAGTACTTC. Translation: CASSPGTTCEQYF.

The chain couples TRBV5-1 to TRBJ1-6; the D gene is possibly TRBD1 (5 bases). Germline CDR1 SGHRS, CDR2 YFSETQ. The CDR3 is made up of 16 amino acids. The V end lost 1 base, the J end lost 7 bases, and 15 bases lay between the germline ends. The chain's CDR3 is CASSLRTGTENSPLHF. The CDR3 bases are TGCGCCAGCAGCTTGAGAACCGGGACGGAGAATTCACCCCTCCACTTT. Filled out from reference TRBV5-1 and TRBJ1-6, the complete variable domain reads KAGVTQTPRYLIKTRGQQVTLSCSPISGHRSVSWYQQTPGQGLQFLFEYFSETQRNKGNFPGRFSGRQFSNSRSEMNVSTLELGDSALYLCASSLRTGTENSPLHFGNGTRLTVT.

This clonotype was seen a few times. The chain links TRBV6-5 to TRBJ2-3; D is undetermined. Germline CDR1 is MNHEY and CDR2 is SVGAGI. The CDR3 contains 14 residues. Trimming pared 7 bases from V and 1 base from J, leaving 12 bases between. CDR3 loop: CASIFGERTDTQYF. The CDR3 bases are TGTGCCAGCATTTTTGGCGAACGCACAGATACGCAGTATTTT.

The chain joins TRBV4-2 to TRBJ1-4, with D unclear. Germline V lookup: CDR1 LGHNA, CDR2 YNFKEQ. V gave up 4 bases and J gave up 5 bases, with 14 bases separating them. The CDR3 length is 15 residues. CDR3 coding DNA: TGTGCCAGCAGCCCCCCTCAGGCGGGGAATGAAAAACTGTTTTTT. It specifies CASSPPQAGNEKLFF.

The CDR3 is CASGKDNEQFF. CDR3 coding DNA: TGTGCCAGCGGGAAGGACAATGAGCAGTTCTTC. This chain joins TRBV7-2 and TRBJ2-1; D ambiguous. CDR1 and CDR2 (germline): SGHTA, FQGNSA. The CDR3 spans 11 residues. The V and J ends lost 8 bases and 5 bases respectively, with 7 bases between them.

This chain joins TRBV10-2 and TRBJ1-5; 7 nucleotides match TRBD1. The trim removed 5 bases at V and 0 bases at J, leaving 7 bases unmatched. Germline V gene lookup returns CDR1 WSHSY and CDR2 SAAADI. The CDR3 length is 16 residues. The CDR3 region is CASSTGTAYSNQPQHF. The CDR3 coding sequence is TGCGCCAGCAGTACCGGGACAGCCTATAGCAATCAGCCCCAGCATTTT.

The CDR3 loop reads CASSFLGVEQYF. For the CDR3, the DNA is TGCGCCAGCAGCTTCCTGGGGGTCGAGCAGTACTTC. V gene TRBV5-1 combines with J gene TRBJ2-7; tentatively, D is TRBD1 or TRBD2 (5 bases each). The V end lost 2 bases, the J end lost 6 bases, and 9 bases lay between the germline ends. The CDR3 has 12 residues. The V gene's germline CDR1 is SGHRS and CDR2 YFSETQ.

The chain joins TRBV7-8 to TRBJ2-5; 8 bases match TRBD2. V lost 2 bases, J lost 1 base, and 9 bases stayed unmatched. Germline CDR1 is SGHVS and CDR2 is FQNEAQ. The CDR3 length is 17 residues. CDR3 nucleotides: TGTGCCAGCAGCTTATTTTATAGCGGGACTCCCCAAGAGACCCAGTACTTC. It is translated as CASSLFYSGTPQETQYF. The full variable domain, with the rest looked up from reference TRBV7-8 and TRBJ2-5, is GAGVSQSPRYKVAKRGQDVALRCDPISGHVSLFWYQQALGQGPEFLTYFQNEAQLDKSGLPSDRFFAERPEGSVSTLKIQRTQQEDSAVYLCASSLFYSGTPQETQYFGPGTRLLVL.

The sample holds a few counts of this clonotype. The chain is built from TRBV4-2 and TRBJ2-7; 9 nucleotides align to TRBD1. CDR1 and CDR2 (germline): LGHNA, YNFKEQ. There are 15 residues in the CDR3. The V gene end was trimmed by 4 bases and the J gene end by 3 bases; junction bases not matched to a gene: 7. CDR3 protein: CASSPSSGQGYEQYF. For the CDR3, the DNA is TGTGCCAGCAGCCCCTCCTCGGGACAGGGCTACGAGCAGTACTTC.

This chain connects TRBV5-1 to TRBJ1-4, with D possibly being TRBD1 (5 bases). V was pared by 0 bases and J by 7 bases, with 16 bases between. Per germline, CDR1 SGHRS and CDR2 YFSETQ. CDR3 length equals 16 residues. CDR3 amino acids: CASSLGGRWGREKLFF. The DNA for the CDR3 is TGCGCCAGCAGCTTGGGTGGCCGTTGGGGACGTGAAAAACTGTTTTTT. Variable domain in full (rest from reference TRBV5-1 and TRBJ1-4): KAGVTQTPRYLIKTRGQQVTLSCSPISGHRSVSWYQQTPGQGLQFLFEYFSETQRNKGNFPGRFSGRQFSNSRSEMNVSTLELGDSALYLCASSLGGRWGREKLFFGSGTQLSVL.

The CDR3 DNA reads TGTGCCAGCAGCGAAGAGTTAGCCTCCAATCAGCCCCAGCATTTT. It is translated as CASSEELASNQPQHF. This chain links TRBV9 with TRBJ1-5; unclear D gene. The V end lost 3 bases, the J end lost 3 bases, and 13 bases lay between the germline ends. The CDR3 contains 15 residues. Germline CDR1 reads SGDLS; CDR2 reads YYNGEE. The full variable domain, rest sourced from reference TRBV9 and TRBJ1-5, is DSGVTQTPKHLITATGQRVTLRCSPRSGDLSVYWYQQSLDQGLQFLIQYYNGEERAKGNILERFSAQQFPDLHSELNLSSLELGDSALYFCASSEELASNQPQHFGDGTRLSIL.

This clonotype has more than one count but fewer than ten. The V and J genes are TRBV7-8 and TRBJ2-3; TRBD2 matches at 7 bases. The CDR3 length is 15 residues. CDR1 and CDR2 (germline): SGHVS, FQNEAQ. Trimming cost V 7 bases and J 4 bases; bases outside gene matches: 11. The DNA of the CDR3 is TGTGCCAGCACCCCCCGGTTGGCGGGAGCAGATACGCAGTATTTT. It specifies CASTPRLAGADTQYF.

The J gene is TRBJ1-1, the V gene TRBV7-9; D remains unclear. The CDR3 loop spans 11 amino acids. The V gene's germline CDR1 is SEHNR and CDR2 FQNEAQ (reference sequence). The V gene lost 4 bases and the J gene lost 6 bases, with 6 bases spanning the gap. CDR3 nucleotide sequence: TGTGCCAGCAGCTCTCCCTCTGAAGCTTTCTTT. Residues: CASSSPSEAFF.

The CDR3: CASSQRGEGGTDTQYF. The CDR3 nucleotides are TGCGCCAGCAGCCAAAGAGGGGAAGGGGGCACAGATACGCAGTATTTT. The rearrangement uses TRBV4-1 and TRBJ2-3, with D perhaps assigned TRBD1 or TRBD2 (5 bases each). V dropped 2 bases and J dropped 1 base, with 13 bases sitting between them. The CDR3 contains 16 residues. Per the germline V gene, CDR1 is MGHRA and CDR2 is YSYEKL.

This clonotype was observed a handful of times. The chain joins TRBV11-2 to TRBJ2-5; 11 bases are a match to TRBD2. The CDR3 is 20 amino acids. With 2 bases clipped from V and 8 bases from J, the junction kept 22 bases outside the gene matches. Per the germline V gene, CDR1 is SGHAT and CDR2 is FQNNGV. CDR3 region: CASSLKGSSGLAEFLVTQYF. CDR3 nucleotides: TGTGCCAGCAGCTTAAAGGGATCGTCGGGACTAGCGGAGTTCTTGGTAACCCAGTACTTC.

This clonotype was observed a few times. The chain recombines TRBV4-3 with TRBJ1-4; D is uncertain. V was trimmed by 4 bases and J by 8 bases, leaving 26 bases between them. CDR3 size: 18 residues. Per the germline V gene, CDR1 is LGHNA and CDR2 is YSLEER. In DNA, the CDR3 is TGCGCCAGCAGCCCAGGAGGAGGCAACCGAGGCCCATGGGAAAAACTGTTTTTT. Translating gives CASSPGGGNRGPWEKLFF.

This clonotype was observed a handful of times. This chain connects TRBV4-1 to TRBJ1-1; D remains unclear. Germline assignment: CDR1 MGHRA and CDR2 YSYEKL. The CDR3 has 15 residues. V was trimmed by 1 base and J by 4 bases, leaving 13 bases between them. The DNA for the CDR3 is TGCGCCAGCAGCCAAGGACACCGGTTCGGCACTGAAGCTTTCTTT. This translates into CASSQGHRFGTEAFF.

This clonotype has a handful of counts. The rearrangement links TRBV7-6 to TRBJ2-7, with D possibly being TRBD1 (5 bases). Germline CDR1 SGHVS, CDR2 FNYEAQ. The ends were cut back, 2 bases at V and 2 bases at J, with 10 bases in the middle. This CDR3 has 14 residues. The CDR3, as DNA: TGTGCCAGCAGCTTATCTGACAGTACCTACGAGCAGTACTTC. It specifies CASSLSDSTYEQYF.

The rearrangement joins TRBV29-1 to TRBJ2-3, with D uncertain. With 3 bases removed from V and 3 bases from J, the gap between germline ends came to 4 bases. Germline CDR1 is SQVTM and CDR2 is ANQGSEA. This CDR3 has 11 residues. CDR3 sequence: CSVDGTDTQYF. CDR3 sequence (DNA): TGCAGCGTTGATGGAACAGATACGCAGTATTTT.